These 30 T cell receptor beta chains were all obtained from the same sample, sequenced in a study of regulatory T cells in long-lasting Graves disease (dated by TCRdb to 2020 to 2023). The intended sense of this specimen's time point label: newly diagnosed GD, antithyroid drugs for less than 3 months. For both TCR sequencing and RNA sequencing, RNA was extracted from PBMCs in TRIzol. Receptors were amplified or captured by multiplex PCR. Instrument on record: Illumina HiSeq 4000. CDR3 regions were amplified by Arm-PCR with iRepertoire HTBI primers to construct TCR beta libraries. Clones were called with MiXCR by TCRdb after fastp trimmed the public reads at Q25, and only in-frame beta chains were retained. CDR3 protein duplicates are merged, each entry listing the most common genes and DNA. The sample table shows around 250,000 distinct CDR3 sequences, and 20% to 25% are seen once. Over 11% of the sample belongs to the ten largest clones.

Sequencing used peripheral blood mononuclear cells (PBMCs), obtained at new diagnosis, from a patient treated with antithyroid drugs. Every receptor here comes from a female donor with Graves disease.

This clonotype was detected ten times or more. CDR3 DNA sequence: TGTGCCAGCAGCCTCCAGACTGTGGGGACCCAGTACTTC. Amino acids: CASSLQTVGTQYF. This chain connects TRBV3-2 to TRBJ2-5; TRBD1, as called in the table, went unchecked against the DNA. TRBV3-2 is a known pseudogene. The CDR3 has 13 amino acids.

The V and J genes are TRBV7-2 and TRBJ2-2; TRBD2 agrees at 10 bases. CDR1 and CDR2 (germline): SGHTA, FQGNSA. Trimming cost V 1 base and J 4 bases; bases outside gene matches: 12. This CDR3 comprises 19 residues. The CDR3 DNA follows: TGTGCCAGCAGCTTAGATGGGACTAGCGCCCTCCGCCGCACCGGGGAGCTGTTTTTT. It specifies CASSLDGTSALRRTGELFF.

This clonotype showed up just a few times. The chain joins TRBV6-1 to TRBJ1-6, with TRBD1 as a possible D gene (6 bases). The CDR3 runs to 14 residues. Germline V gives CDR1 MNHNS, CDR2 SASEGT. Trimming took 4 bases from V and 10 from J, leaving 14 bases between them. In DNA, the CDR3 is TGTGCCAGCAGTGCCTACAGGGACGGGTCACCCCTCCACTTT. It translates to CASSAYRDGSPLHF.

V and J are TRBV5-1 and TRBJ1-6; 8 bases agree with TRBD1. Losses at the gene ends were 0 bases for V and 7 bases for J; bases not matched to a gene: 6. CDR1 SGHRS and CDR2 YFSETQ come from the germline V gene. The CDR3 length is 16 residues. The CDR3 here is CASSLGRRTGNSPLHF. The CDR3 DNA reads as TGCGCCAGCAGCTTGGGGAGGCGGACAGGGAATTCACCCCTCCACTTT.

Concerning this clonotype itself: This may arise from a read error, as a much more abundant clone is one base away. The chain joins TRBV3-1 to TRBJ1-1; the D gene is possibly TRBD1 (5 bases). Germline values: CDR1 LGHDT, CDR2 YNNKEL (reference sequence). The V and J ends lost 6 bases and 4 bases respectively, with 15 bases between them. CDR3 length: 14 residues. In DNA, the CDR3 is TGTGCCAGCAGACAGGAAGGAAGGATCACTGAAGCTTTCTTT. As protein: CASRQEGRITEAFF.

This chain uses TRBV28 with TRBJ1-2, with TRBD1 identical over 12 bases. After removal of 6 bases from V and 6 bases from J, the junction contained 8 bases not matched to a gene. Per germline, CDR1 MDHEN and CDR2 SYDVKM. The CDR3 runs to 15 residues. DNA of the CDR3: TGTGCCAGCAGCCCCGGGACAGGGGGCGCCGATGGCTACACCTTC. It is translated as CASSPGTGGADGYTF.

This clonotype was recorded a few times. V is TRBV20-1 and J is TRBJ2-7, with 7 bases identical to TRBD2. CDR1 DFQATT and CDR2 SNEGSKA come from the germline V gene (reference sequence). Trimming took 4 bases from V and 7 from J; bases not matched to a gene: 13. The CDR3 contains 14 residues. Here the CDR3 DNA reads TGCAGTGCTACCTTTCCGGGAGGTTCGGGAGAGCAGTACTTC. As protein: CSATFPGGSGEQYF.

This clonotype was seen repeatedly, ten times or more. The chain carries TRBV2 and TRBJ1-6, with D uncertain. The CDR3 loop spans 14 amino acids. In germline, CDR1 is SNHLY, CDR2 FYNNEI. V was clipped by 4 bases and J by 8 bases, with 12 bases between them. The CDR3, as DNA: TGTGCCAGCAGTGTGGGAGAGAGCCATTCACCCCTCCACTTT. This gives the protein CASSVGESHSPLHF.

Notes on this clonotype: One base away lies a much larger clone, so this may be a sequencing read error. The chain links TRBV29-1 to TRBJ2-7; TRBD2 aligns across 10 bases. Germline-derived CDR1 and CDR2 are SQVTM and ANQGSEA. V dropped 4 bases and J dropped 7; count of bases not matched to a gene: 10. This CDR3 contains 14 residues. CDR3 coding DNA: TGCAGCGTTGGGCTAGCGGGGGCCCAAAGAGAGCAGTACTTC. Translated, it gives CSVGLAGAQREQYF.

This clonotype has at least ten counts. The V call is TRBV6-2 or TRBV6-3, the J call TRBJ2-2; D is uncertain. The CDR3 spans 16 residues. Looked up from germline, CDR1 is MNHEY and CDR2 is SVGEGT. V lost 5 bases to trimming and J lost 0 bases, with 13 bases between them. The CDR3 region is CASSPPVSPNTGELFF. The CDR3 DNA follows: TGTGCCAGCAGTCCACCGGTCAGCCCGAACACCGGGGAGCTGTTTTTT.

This clonotype occurred many times. This chain connects TRBV12-5 to TRBJ2-1; D is perhaps TRBD2 (5 bases). Trimming stripped 0 bases from V and 7 bases from J, with 13 bases between. This CDR3 is 15 amino acids long. Germline values: CDR1 LGHNT, CDR2 FRNRAP. CDR3 region: CASGLVRRGRNEQFF. Written as DNA, the CDR3 is TGTGCTAGTGGTTTGGTCCGTCGGGGTAGAAATGAGCAGTTCTTC.

This clonotype was observed many times. This rearrangement joins TRBV20-1 to TRBJ1-6, with no clear D. From germline, CDR1 is DFQATT and CDR2 SNEGSKA (reference sequence). The CDR3 runs 10 residues. V was pared by 6 bases and J by 9 bases, with 6 bases between. The CDR3 DNA follows: TGCAGTGCCCGACCTTCACCCCTCCACTTT. It codes for CSARPSPLHF.

The chain couples TRBV10-3 to TRBJ1-3; 9 nucleotides align to TRBD1. The CDR3 has 16 amino acids. The V segment lost 10 bases and the J segment 2 bases; nucleotides outside the gene matches: 12. Germline CDR1 and CDR2: ENHRY and SYGVKD. The CDR3 loop reads CATTRDRANPGNTIYF. CDR3 nucleotides: TGTGCCACCACCCGGGACAGGGCCAATCCTGGAAACACCATATATTTT.

This clonotype was seen ten or more times. The J gene is TRBJ2-7, the V gene TRBV28; D not resolved. Germline-derived CDR1 and CDR2 are MDHEN and SYDVKM. The CDR3 sequence is 12 residues long. Trimming cost V 4 bases and J 2 bases, with 6 bases left between them. This CDR3 is CASSYSAYEQYF. The CDR3 nucleotides read TGTGCCAGCAGTTACTCCGCCTACGAGCAGTACTTC.

This clonotype was counted ten times or more. The chain has TRBV18 and TRBJ1-4; D not certain. The length of the CDR3 is 14 residues. The germline V gene has CDR1 KGHSH and CDR2 LQKENI. Trimming removed 8 bases from V and 5 bases from J, with 15 bases in between. CDR3 nucleotide sequence: TGTGCCAGCGTAGCGGGCCTAGCAAATGAAAAACTGTTTTTT. Amino acid sequence: CASVAGLANEKLFF.

In the case of this clonotype: A clone one base away is much larger, so this may be a read error. V and J are TRBV5-6 and TRBJ2-4; weak D call: TRBD1 (5 bases). The J call may be mistaken, given a closer DNA end match to TRBJ2-7. Germline CDR1 is SGHDT and CDR2 is YYEEEE. The CDR3 is made up of 15 amino acids. As DNA, the CDR3 is TGTGCCAGCACCTGGCGCGTGTCAGGGTGGAACGAGCAGTACTTC. Its protein is CASTWRVSGWNEQYF.

The rearrangement uses TRBV25-1 and TRBJ1-4; 9 nucleotides line up with TRBD1. Per the germline V gene, CDR1 is MGHDK and CDR2 is SYGVNS. CDR3 size: 15 residues. Trimming cost V 7 bases and J 8 bases; bases outside gene matches: 11. The CDR3 nucleotides are TGTGCCAGCACCGAGGGGGGACAGGGTGACGAAAAACTGTTTTTT. It codes for CASTEGGQGDEKLFF.

V gene TRBV3-1 combines with J gene TRBJ2-3; maybe TRBD2 (7 bases). The CDR3 is 13 amino acids. V lost 3 bases to trimming and J lost 6 bases, with 10 bases between them. CDR1 is LGHDT and CDR2 is YNNKEL in the germline V gene (reference sequence). CDR3 sequence: CASSQGGADTQYF. In DNA, the CDR3 is TGTGCCAGCAGCCAGGGGGGGGCCGATACGCAGTATTTT.

This clonotype was observed many times. V gene TRBV19 combines with J gene TRBJ1-5; D might be TRBD1 (6 bases). Trimming shortened V by 10 bases and J by 3 bases, and 13 bases separated the two germline ends. This CDR3 contains 13 residues. In germline, CDR1 is LNHDA, CDR2 SQIVND (reference sequence). This CDR3 is CAIAGAFNQPQHF. In nucleotides, the CDR3 is TGTGCCATAGCAGGGGCCTTCAATCAGCCCCAGCATTTT. Full variable domain (missing parts from reference TRBV19 and TRBJ1-5): DGGITQSPKYLFRKEGQNVTLSCEQNLNHDAMYWYRQDPGQGLRLIYYSQIVNDFQKGDIAEGYSVSREKKESFPLTVTSAQKNPTAFYLCAIAGAFNQPQHFGDGTRLSIL.

This clonotype showed up many times. This chain connects TRBV24-1 to TRBJ1-6; D unclear. The CDR3 spans 16 residues. V lost 3 bases and J lost 5, with 13 bases in between. The germline V gene has CDR1 KGHDR and CDR2 SFDVKD. The CDR3 bases are TGTGCCACCAGTGATCCGACCGAGGGTGATAATTCACCCCTCCACTTT. It is translated as CATSDPTEGDNSPLHF.

This clonotype was counted at least ten times. The chain has TRBV5-6 and TRBJ2-7; TRBD1 might be the D (6 bases). Trimming took 2 bases from V and 5 from J, leaving 14 bases between them. Germline V gene lookup returns CDR1 SGHDT and CDR2 YYEEEE. The length of the CDR3 is 14 residues. The CDR3 loop reads CASSLGGDEDEQYF. The CDR3, as DNA: TGTGCCAGCAGCTTAGGGGGAGATGAGGACGAGCAGTACTTC.

This clonotype was found many times. The chain couples TRBV7-6 to TRBJ2-1; 9 bases agree with TRBD2. This CDR3 contains 15 residues. Germline CDR1 is SGHVS and CDR2 is FNYEAQ. Trimming took 5 bases from V and 7 from J; bases not matched to a gene: 9. CDR3 residues: CASSATGTSKNEQFF. In nucleotides, the CDR3 is TGTGCCAGCAGCGCAACCGGGACTAGCAAAAATGAGCAGTTCTTC.

This clonotype appeared many times. The DNA for the CDR3 is TGCGCCAGCAGCCCCGAGGGGGAGTACGAGCAGTACTTC. The encoded protein is CASSPEGEYEQYF. The chain couples TRBV4-1 to TRBJ2-7; possible D gene TRBD1, 6 bases. Trimming cost V 4 bases and J 4 bases, with 11 bases left between them. This CDR3 spans 13 amino acids. CDR1 is MGHRA, CDR2 YSYEKL, per germline.

This clonotype was detected many times. V usage is TRBV5-1 and J usage is TRBJ2-7, with 7 bases that match TRBD2. The germline V gene encodes CDR1 SGHRS and CDR2 YFSETQ. The CDR3 sequence is 14 residues long. The ends lost 0 bases at V and 5 bases at J; junction bases unmatched: 5. CDR3 DNA: TGCGCCAGCAGCTTGGGGGGGGGGACCCACGAGCAGTACTTC. Translation gives CASSLGGGTHEQYF.

The rearrangement links TRBV6-1 to TRBJ2-5; 7 bases align to TRBD1. V trimming: 6 bases; J trimming: 2 bases; junction bases outside the gene matches: 3. This CDR3 contains 13 residues. Per the germline V gene, CDR1 is MNHNS and CDR2 is SASEGT. As DNA, the CDR3 is TGTGCCAGCAGACTACAGGGGCAAGAGACCCAGTACTTC. It yields the protein CASRLQGQETQYF.

The chain has TRBV19 and TRBJ2-2, with D maybe TRBD1 (5 bases). Trimming shortened V by 5 bases and J by 5 bases, and 15 bases separated the two germline ends. Germline assignment: CDR1 LNHDA and CDR2 SQIVND (reference sequence). This CDR3 spans 15 amino acids. Here the CDR3 reads CASSLPGRRTGELFF. As DNA, the CDR3 is TGTGCCAGTAGTCTGCCAGGGCGAAGGACCGGGGAGCTGTTTTTT.

This clonotype was picked up many times. This chain joins TRBV6-2 or TRBV6-3 and TRBJ2-3; possible D gene TRBD2, 5 bases. CDR1 is MNHEY and CDR2 is SVGEGT in the germline V gene. With 7 bases removed from V and 3 bases from J, the gap between germline ends came to 11 bases. The CDR3 has 13 amino acids. Here the CDR3 DNA reads TGTGCCAGCACCGAGCGAGGGACAGATACGCAGTATTTT. Its translation: CASTERGTDTQYF.

This rearrangement joins TRBV5-1 to TRBJ2-1; 15 nucleotides agree with TRBD2. Trimming took 8 bases from V and 8 from J; bases not matched to a gene: 5. The CDR3 covers 14 residues. CDR1 is SGHRS and CDR2 is YFSETQ in the germline V gene. The CDR3 reads CASQGLAGGHEQFF. DNA for the CDR3: TGCGCCAGTCAGGGACTAGCGGGAGGCCATGAGCAGTTCTTC.

This clonotype has ten or more counts. This sequence joins TRBV27 and TRBJ1-2; tentative D call: TRBD1 (6 bases). V gave up 4 bases and J gave up 4 bases, with 13 bases separating them. Germline CDR1 reads MNHEY; CDR2 reads SMNVEV (reference sequence). The CDR3 sequence is 14 residues long. CDR3 loop: CASSSQGRGYGYTF. CDR3 DNA sequence: TGTGCCAGCAGTTCTCAGGGGCGCGGCTATGGCTACACCTTC.

This clonotype was seen repeatedly, ten times or more. The gene calls are TRBV12-3 or TRBV12-4 and TRBJ1-5; the D is unclear. V was pared by 3 bases and J by 3 bases, with 9 bases between. This CDR3 spans 14 amino acids. The DNA of the CDR3 is TGTGCCAGCAGTTTTCGGGCAGACAATCAGCCCCAGCATTTT. Amino acid sequence: CASSFRADNQPQHF.